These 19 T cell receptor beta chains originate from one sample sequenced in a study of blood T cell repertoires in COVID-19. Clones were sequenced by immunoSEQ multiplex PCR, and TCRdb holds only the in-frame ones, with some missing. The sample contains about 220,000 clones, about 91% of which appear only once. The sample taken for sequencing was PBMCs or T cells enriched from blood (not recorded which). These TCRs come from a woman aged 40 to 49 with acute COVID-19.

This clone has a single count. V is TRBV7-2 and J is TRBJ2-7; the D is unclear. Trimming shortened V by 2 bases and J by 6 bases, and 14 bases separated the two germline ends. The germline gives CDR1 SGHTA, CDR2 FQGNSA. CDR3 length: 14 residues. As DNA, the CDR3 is TGTGCCAGCAGCTTATTACTCTCTAGTTCCGAGCAGTACTTC. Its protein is CASSLLLSSSEQYF.

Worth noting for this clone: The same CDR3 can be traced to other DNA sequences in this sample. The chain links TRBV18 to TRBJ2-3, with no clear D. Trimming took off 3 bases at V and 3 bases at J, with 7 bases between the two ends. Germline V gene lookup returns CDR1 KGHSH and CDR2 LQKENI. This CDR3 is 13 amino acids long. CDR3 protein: CASSPLGTDTQYF. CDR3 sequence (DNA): TGTGCCAGCTCACCGCTAGGAACAGATACGCAGTATTTT.

CDR3 sequence reads: CASSESGLGGTEQFF. DNA of the CDR3: TGCGCCAGCAGTGAGTCGGGGCTTGGAGGGACCGAGCAGTTCTTC. The chain employs TRBV10-1 and TRBJ2-1; a possible D gene is TRBD2 (6 bases). Trimming pared 0 bases from V and 10 bases from J, leaving 16 bases between. Germline CDR1 reads WNHNN; CDR2 reads SYGVQD (reference sequence). The CDR3 totals 15 residues.

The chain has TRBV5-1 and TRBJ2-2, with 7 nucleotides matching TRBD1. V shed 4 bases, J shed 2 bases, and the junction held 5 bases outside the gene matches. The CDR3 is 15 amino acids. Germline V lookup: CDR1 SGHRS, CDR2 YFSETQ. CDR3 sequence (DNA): TGCGCCAGCAGCCTTAGACAGGGAAACACCGGGGAGCTGTTTTTT. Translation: CASSLRQGNTGELFF.

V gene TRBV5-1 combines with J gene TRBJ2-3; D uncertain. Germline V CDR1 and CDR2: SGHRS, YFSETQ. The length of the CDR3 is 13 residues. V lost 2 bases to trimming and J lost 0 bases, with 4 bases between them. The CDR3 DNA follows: TGCGCCAGCAGCTTTTCGAGCACAGATACGCAGTATTTT. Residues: CASSFSSTDTQYF.

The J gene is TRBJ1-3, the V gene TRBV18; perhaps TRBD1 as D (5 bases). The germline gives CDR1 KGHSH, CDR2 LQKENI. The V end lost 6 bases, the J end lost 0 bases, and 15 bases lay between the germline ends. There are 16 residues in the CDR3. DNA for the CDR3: TGTGCCAGCTCTCCCACCCAGGGTCTCTCTGGAAACACCATATATTTT. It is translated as CASSPTQGLSGNTIYF.

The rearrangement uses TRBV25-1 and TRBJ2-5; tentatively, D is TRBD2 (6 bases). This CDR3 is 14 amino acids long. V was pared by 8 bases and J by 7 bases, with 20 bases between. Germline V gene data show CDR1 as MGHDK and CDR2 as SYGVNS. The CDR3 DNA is TGTGCCAGCTCCCCTCGGGACTTCTTATGGACCCAGTACTTC. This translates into CASSPRDFLWTQYF.

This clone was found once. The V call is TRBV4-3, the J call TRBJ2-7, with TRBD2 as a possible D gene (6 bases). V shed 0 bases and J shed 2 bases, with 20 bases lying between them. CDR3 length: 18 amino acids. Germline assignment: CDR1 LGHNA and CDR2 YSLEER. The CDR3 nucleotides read TGCGCCAGCAGCCAAGATCCGATCGACGGGAGACTAACCTACGAGCAGTACGTC. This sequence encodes CASSQDPIDGRLTYEQYV.

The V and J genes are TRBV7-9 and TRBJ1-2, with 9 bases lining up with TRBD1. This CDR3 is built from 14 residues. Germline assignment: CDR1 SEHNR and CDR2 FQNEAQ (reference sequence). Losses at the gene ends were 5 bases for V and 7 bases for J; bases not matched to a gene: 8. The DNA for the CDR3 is TGTGCCAGCAGCCCACAGGGACAGGGTGGTGGCTACACCTTC. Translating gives CASSPQGQGGGYTF.

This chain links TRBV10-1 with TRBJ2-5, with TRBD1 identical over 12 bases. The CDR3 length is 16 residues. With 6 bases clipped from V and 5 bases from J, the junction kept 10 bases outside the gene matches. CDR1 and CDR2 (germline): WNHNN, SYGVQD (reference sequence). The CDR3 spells CASSHTGTGGAETQYF. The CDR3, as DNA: TGCGCCAGCAGCCACACCGGGACAGGGGGCGCGGAGACCCAGTACTTC.

This CDR3 reads CASSLVGGQVNTEAFF. CDR3 DNA: TGCGCCAGCAGCTTGGTTGGGGGACAGGTTAACACTGAAGCTTTCTTT. The V and J genes are TRBV5-1 and TRBJ1-1; 8 nucleotides line up with TRBD1. The CDR3 has 16 residues. J lost 2 bases, V lost 0 bases, and 6 bases had no gene match. Germline V CDR1 and CDR2: SGHRS, YFSETQ.

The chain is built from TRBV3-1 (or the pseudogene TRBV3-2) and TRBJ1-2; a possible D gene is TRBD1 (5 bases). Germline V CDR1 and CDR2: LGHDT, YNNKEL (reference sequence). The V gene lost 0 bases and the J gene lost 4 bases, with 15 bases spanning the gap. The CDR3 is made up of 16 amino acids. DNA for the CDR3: TGTGCCAGCAGCCAAGATTGGGCAGGGACTGTCTATGGCTACACCTTC. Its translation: CASSQDWAGTVYGYTF.

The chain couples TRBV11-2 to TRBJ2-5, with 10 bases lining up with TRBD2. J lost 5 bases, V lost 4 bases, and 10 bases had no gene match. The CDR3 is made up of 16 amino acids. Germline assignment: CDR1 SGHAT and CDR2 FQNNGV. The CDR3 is CASSSGVAGGEETQYF. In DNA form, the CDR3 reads TGTGCCAGCAGCTCTGGCGTAGCGGGGGGTGAGGAGACCCAGTACTTC.

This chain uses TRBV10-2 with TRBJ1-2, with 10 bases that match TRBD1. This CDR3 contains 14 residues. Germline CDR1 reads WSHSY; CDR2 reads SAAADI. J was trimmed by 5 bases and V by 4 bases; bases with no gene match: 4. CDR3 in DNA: TGCGCCAGCAGTGGGTGGGACAGGGGATATGGCTACACCTTC. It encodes CASSGWDRGYGYTF.

Here the CDR3 reads CASSLAGQGTDTQYF. In nucleotides, the CDR3 is TGTGCCAGCAGCTTAGCGGGACAGGGCACAGATACGCAGTATTTT. The V call is TRBV7-2, the J call TRBJ2-3, with 8 bases that match TRBD1. Germline CDR1 is SGHTA and CDR2 is FQGNSA. V gave up 0 bases and J gave up 1 base; unmatched junction bases: 0. This CDR3 comprises 15 residues.

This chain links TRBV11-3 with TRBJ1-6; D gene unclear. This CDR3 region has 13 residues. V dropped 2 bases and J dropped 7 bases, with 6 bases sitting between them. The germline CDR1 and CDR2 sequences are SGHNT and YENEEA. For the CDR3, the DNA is TGTGCCAGCAGCTTAAGCGGGAATTCACCCCTCCACTTT. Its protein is CASSLSGNSPLHF. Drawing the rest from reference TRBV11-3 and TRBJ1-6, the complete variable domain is EAGVVQSPRYKIIEKKQPVAFWCNPISGHNTLYWYLQNLGQGPELLIRYENEEAVDDSQLPKDRFSAERLKGVDSTLKIQPAELGDSAVYLCASSLSGNSPLHFGNGTRLTVT.

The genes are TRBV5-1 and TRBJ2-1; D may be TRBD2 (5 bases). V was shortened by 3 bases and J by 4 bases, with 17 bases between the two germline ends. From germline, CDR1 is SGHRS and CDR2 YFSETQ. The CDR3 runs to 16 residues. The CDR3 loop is CASSSPSAVKYNEQFF. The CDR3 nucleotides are TGCGCCAGCAGCTCCCCTTCAGCGGTAAAGTACAATGAGCAGTTCTTC.

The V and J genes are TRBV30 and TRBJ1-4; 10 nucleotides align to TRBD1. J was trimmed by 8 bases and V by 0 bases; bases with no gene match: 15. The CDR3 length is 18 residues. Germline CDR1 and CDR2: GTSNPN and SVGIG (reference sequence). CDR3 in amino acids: CAWSVYWDRGSMGEKLFF. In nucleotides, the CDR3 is TGTGCCTGGAGTGTTTATTGGGACAGGGGTTCGATGGGGGAAAAACTGTTTTTT. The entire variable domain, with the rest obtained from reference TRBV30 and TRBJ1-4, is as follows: SQTIHQWPATLVQPVGSPLSLECTVEGTSNPNLYWYRQAAGRGLQLLFYSVGIGQISSEVPQNLSASRPQDRQFILSSKKLLLSDSGFYLCAWSVYWDRGSMGEKLFFGSGTQLSVL.

CDR3 DNA: TGTGCCAGTAGTAACAGGGTGGACCTGTACAAAAACATTCAGTACTTC. This sequence encodes CASSNRVDLYKNIQYF. The chain has TRBV19 and TRBJ2-4; possible D gene TRBD1, 6 bases. The CDR3 runs 16 residues. The germline V and J ends were trimmed by 4 bases and 3 bases, with 16 bases remaining between them. Germline V lookup: CDR1 LNHDA, CDR2 SQIVND (reference sequence). Filled out from reference TRBV19 and TRBJ2-4, the complete variable domain reads DGGITQSPKYLFRKEGQNVTLSCEQNLNHDAMYWYRQDPGQGLRLIYYSQIVNDFQKGDIAEGYSVSREKKESFPLTVTSAQKNPTAFYLCASSNRVDLYKNIQYFGAGTRLSVL.